The TCR beta chain under discussion was sequenced for a study of T cells in Graves' hyperthyroidism and ophthalmopathy. Researchers amplified the TCR beta CDR3 regions from RNA transcripts. HTBI primers were used for first-round RT-PCR of the TCR CDR3. TCRdb re-derived calls from the multiplex PCR reads in MiXCR, one entry per CDR3 protein. The sample carries about 400,000 distinct CDR3 sequences, about 15% recorded once. Thyroid ultrasound and orbital computed tomography, with clinical symptoms and serum thyroxine and TRAb, informed diagnoses. Germline trimming cut 4 bases from V and 6 bases from J; bases unmatched to any gene: 11. The CDR3 is made up of 15 amino acids. Germline CDR1 and CDR2: MGHRA and YSYEKL. General study results and limits: In simple terms, a model built on 13 V-J features told ophthalmopathy apart from stable hyperthyroidism. For ophthalmopathy, model prediction preceded onset by a median 6.5 months.

With respect to this clonotype: Its antigen is not identified.

The source of this sequence is a woman aged 25 to 39 with Graves' hyperthyroidism. The specimen was blood. This chain links TRBV4-1 with TRBJ2-5; 7 positions agree with TRBD2. This chain's CDR3 is CASSPHVTSVQTQYF. In DNA form, the CDR3 reads TGCGCCAGCAGCCCGCATGTAACTAGCGTACAGACCCAGTACTTC.